A single sample gave rise to the 9 T cell receptor beta chains below, sequenced in a study of shared clonotypes between healthy human individuals. Assay used: immunoSEQ multiplex PCR; TCRdb lists only in-frame clones, some missing. This table holds some 2,400,000 clones, around 95% found once. The sequenced sample consisted of naive CD4+ T cells sorted from blood. Stated subset: CD45RA+ positively selected. Receptors originate from a man aged 18 to 30 in good health.

The V call is TRBV5-1, the J call TRBJ2-7, with D maybe TRBD1 (6 bases). Per germline, CDR1 SGHRS and CDR2 YFSETQ. The V end lost 0 bases, the J end lost 2 bases, and 15 bases lay between the germline ends. The length of the CDR3 is 16 residues. As DNA, the CDR3 is TGCGCCAGCAGCTTGGCCGACCGGGACATAGCCTACGAGCAGTACTTC. Its protein product is CASSLADRDIAYEQYF. Looking up the rest from reference TRBV5-1 and TRBJ2-7 gives the full variable domain: KAGVTQTPRYLIKTRGQQVTLSCSPISGHRSVSWYQQTPGQGLQFLFEYFSETQRNKGNFPGRFSGRQFSNSRSEMNVSTLELGDSALYLCASSLADRDIAYEQYFGPGTRLTVT.

CDR3 DNA sequence: TGTGCCAGCAGCTTAGACAGGACGCTATTGTACGAGCAGTACTTC. This encodes CASSLDRTLLYEQYF. The chain employs TRBV7-2 and TRBJ2-7, with D perhaps TRBD1 (5 bases). The CDR3 runs to 15 residues. V was shortened by 1 base and J by 4 bases, with 14 bases between the two germline ends. Germline CDR1 and CDR2: SGHTA and FQGNSA.

Remarks on this clone: The same CDR3 is also encoded by other DNA sequences in this sample. The rearrangement links TRBV10-3 to TRBJ1-5; no reliable D call. V gave up 2 bases and J gave up 1 base, with 6 bases separating them. This CDR3 spans 14 amino acids. Germline CDR1 and CDR2: ENHRY and SYGVKD. Written as DNA, the CDR3 is TGTGCCATCAGTGAGGGTTCGAGCAATCAGCCCCAGCATTTT. Translated, it gives CAISEGSSNQPQHF.

The rearrangement links TRBV9 to TRBJ2-7, with D unclear. CDR3 length: 14 amino acids. Deletions cut 3 bases from V and 7 bases from J, with 17 bases between. The germline CDR1 and CDR2 sequences are SGDLS and YYNGEE. The CDR3 sequence: CASSADTGPGEQYF. Written as DNA, the CDR3 is TGTGCCAGCAGCGCGGATACCGGGCCCGGAGAGCAGTACTTC. Filled out from reference TRBV9 and TRBJ2-7, the complete variable domain reads DSGVTQTPKHLITATGQRVTLRCSPRSGDLSVYWYQQSLDQGLQFLIQYYNGEERAKGNILERFSAQQFPDLHSELNLSSLELGDSALYFCASSADTGPGEQYFGPGTRLTVT.

Worth noting for this clone: Germline is not matched at one junction end, which may reflect a read error. The CDR3 nucleotides are TGTGCCAGCACCTTGGGCGGACAGATCACCGGGGAGCTGTTTTTT. Translating it yields CASTLGGQITGELFF. The rearrangement uses TRBV5-8 and TRBJ2-2, with D possibly TRBD1 on 6 matching bases. The CDR3 extends over 15 amino acids. Per the germline V gene, CDR1 is SGHTS and CDR2 is YDEGEE. Drawing the rest from reference TRBV5-8 and TRBJ2-2, the complete variable domain is EAGVTQSPTHLIKTRGQQATLRCSPISGHTSVYWYQQALGLGLQFLLWYDEGEERNRGNFPPRFSGRQFPNYSSELNVNALELEDSALYLCASTLGGQITGELFFGEGSRLTVL.

The genes are TRBV5-4 and TRBJ2-1; 8 nucleotides align to TRBD2. V was clipped by 0 bases and J by 7 bases; unmatched bases: 3. The CDR3 sequence is 14 residues long. CDR1 is SGHNT and CDR2 is YYREEE in the germline V gene (reference sequence). The DNA of the CDR3 is TGTGCCAGCAGCTTGGCGGGGGGGTGGAATGAGCAGTTCTTC. Protein product: CASSLAGGWNEQFF.

This chain joins TRBV7-3 and TRBJ1-2; TRBD1 matches at 7 bases. Germline V CDR1 and CDR2: SGHTA, FQGTGA. J lost 0 bases, V lost 4 bases, and 5 bases had no gene match. The CDR3 covers 15 residues. The DNA for the CDR3 is TGTGCCAGCAGCTCTCCGGGACAGTCTAACTATGGCTACACCTTC. Its translation: CASSSPGQSNYGYTF.

The gene calls are TRBV10-3 and TRBJ1-2; 7 bases agree with TRBD1. CDR3 length equals 14 residues. Trimming took 3 bases from V and 5 from J; bases not matched to a gene: 6. Per the germline V gene, CDR1 is ENHRY and CDR2 is SYGVKD. CDR3 nucleotide sequence: TGTGCCATCAGTGATAAGGGGGCACGGTATGGCTACACCTTC. This translates into CAISDKGARYGYTF.

On this clone: Distinct nucleotide sequences in the sample also encode this CDR3. The V gene is TRBV28, the J gene TRBJ1-5; TRBD1 aligns across 7 bases. Germline-derived CDR1 and CDR2 are MDHEN and SYDVKM. With 5 bases clipped from V and 3 bases from J, the junction kept 4 bases outside the gene matches. The CDR3 consists of 14 residues. The DNA of the CDR3 is TGTGCCAGCAGTCCGGGACAGTTCAATCAGCCCCAGCATTTT. It translates to CASSPGQFNQPQHF. Supplemented by reference TRBV28 and TRBJ1-5, the full variable domain reads DVKVTQSSRYLVKRTGEKVFLECVQDMDHENMFWYRQDPGLGLRLIYFSYDVKMKEKGDIPEGYSVSREKKERFSLILESASTNQTSMYLCASSPGQFNQPQHFGDGTRLSIL.